This T cell receptor (beta chain) is from a study of CD4 T cells in relation to SARS-CoV-2 and coronaviruses. The repertoire was sequenced with immunoSEQ multiplex PCR; TCRdb's copy has only in-frame clones and lacks some. The sample has some 16,000 clones, roughly four fifths seen once; the top ten hold about 41%. Remarks on this clone: Its target is not known.

Deletions cut 0 bases from V and 6 bases from J, with 12 bases between. The CDR3 loop spans 15 amino acids. Germline lookup yields CDR1 SGHTA and CDR2 FQGTGA. Before the COVID-19 pandemic, during about 2011-2019, CD4+ T cells were taken from unexposed donors. Isolation of CD4+ T cells took place after about 9 days in culture. The TCR was taken from a human donor in good health. The sample taken for sequencing was CD4+ T cells from PBMCs, cultured in vitro. The chain is built from TRBV7-3 and TRBJ2-1; no reliable D call. The CDR3: CASSLTSRTGNEQFF. DNA for the CDR3: TGTGCCAGCAGCTTAACTTCGAGGACGGGCAATGAGCAGTTCTTC. Variable domain in full (rest from reference TRBV7-3 and TRBJ2-1): GAGVSQTPSNKVTEKGKYVELRCDPISGHTALYWYRQSLGQGPEFLIYFQGTGAADDSGLPNDRFFAVRPEGSVSTLKIQRTERGDSAVYLCASSLTSRTGNEQFFGPGTRLTVL.